A single sample gave rise to the 15 T cell receptor beta chains below, sequenced in a study of T cell clonality in common variable immunodeficiency. Study results and caveats: Common variable immunodeficiency TCR beta sequences reportedly had fewer deletions and N-nucleotide insertions.

Their cognate antigens are unknown. The data were produced by immunoSEQ multiplex PCR, yet TCRdb's version contains in-frame clones alone and is incomplete. This sample comprises over 30,000 clones, none seen once only. Sequencing was carried out using peripheral blood mononuclear cells. All receptors derive from a human donor with common variable immunodeficiency.

This clone was found many times. An end of the junction does not agree with germline; a read error may underlie this. The CDR3 end lies 3 residues beyond the end of the read and is filled in from the germline J gene. J is TRBJ2-7 and V is TRBV4-2; D remains ambiguous. Germline V gene lookup returns CDR1 LGHNA and CDR2 YNFKEQ. The CDR3 contains 15 residues. The part of the CDR3 DNA that was read is TGCGCCAGCAGCCAAGAGGCCCTGGCGGTGGACGAG. It specifies CASSQEALAVDE. The entire CDR3 reads CASSQEALAVDEQYF.

This clone was recorded a few times. The read halts 3 residues ahead of the CDR3 end, with the missing end drawn from the germline J gene. The genes are TRBV19 and TRBJ1-3; 7 bases fit TRBD1. With V trimmed by 4 bases and J by 2 bases, 11 bases remained unmatched. CDR1 is LNHDA, CDR2 SQIVND, per germline (reference sequence). The CDR3 extends over 17 amino acids. The CDR3 sequence is CASSSLGQRNPGNTIYF. Partial CDR3 DNA: TGTGCCAGTAGTAGTTTGGGACAGCGAAATCCTGGAAACACC.

This clone was picked up a small number of times. The CDR3 end is not reached by the read, which stops 3 residues before it; the germline J gene fills it in. V usage is TRBV5-6 and J usage is TRBJ1-4; tentative D call: TRBD1 (5 bases). The CDR3 runs 15 residues. The germline V and J ends were trimmed by 0 bases and 8 bases, with 14 bases remaining between them. The germline V gene has CDR1 SGHDT and CDR2 YYEEEE. CDR3 region: CASSLVGDSREKLFF. Partial CDR3 DNA: TGTGCCAGCAGCTTGGTTGGGGACTCAAGGGAAAAA.

This clone has a count of ten or more. The read terminates 3 residues ahead of where the CDR3 ends, so the germline J gene completes it. The V and J genes are TRBV28 and TRBJ2-3; TRBD1 matches at 9 bases. This CDR3 has 14 amino acids. V shed 7 bases, J shed 7 bases, and the junction held 9 bases outside the gene matches. CDR1 and CDR2 (germline): MDHEN, SYDVKM. The CDR3 sequence: CASTGTGKSNTQYF. Incomplete CDR3 DNA: TGTGCCAGCACCGGGACAGGGAAGTCAAATACG. The whole variable domain, filled in from reference TRBV28 and TRBJ2-3, reads DVKVTQSSRYLVKRTGEKVFLECVQDMDHENMFWYRQDPGLGLRLIYFSYDVKMKEKGDIPEGYSVSREKKERFSLILESASTNQTSMYLCASTGTGKSNTQYFGPGTRLTVL.

There are many counts of this clone. The read gets to within 3 residues of the CDR3 end, and the germline J gene fills in the rest. J is TRBJ2-5 and V is TRBV29-1, with 11 positions matching TRBD1. Germline assignment: CDR1 SQVTM and CDR2 ANQGSEA. The CDR3 loop spans 16 amino acids. V shed 1 base and J 5 bases; nucleotides not matched to a gene: 9. CDR3 bases read: TGCAGCGTTGAAGCATGGACAGGGGGCGTACAGGAGACC. It yields the protein CSVEAWTGGVQET. The entire CDR3 reads CSVEAWTGGVQETQYF.

Concerning this clone: Read sequence stops 3 residues before the CDR3 end, and the germline J gene provides the missing end. V and J are TRBV7-9 and TRBJ1-5; TRBD1 agrees at 7 bases. The length of the CDR3 is 14 residues. Germline V gene sequence: CDR1 SEHNR, CDR2 FQNEAQ (reference sequence). V shed 5 bases and J 2 bases; nucleotides not matched to a gene: 3. CDR3: CASSGQGGNQPQHF. The DNA read from the CDR3 is TGTGCCAGCAGCGGGCAGGGGGGCAATCAGCCC.

This clone appeared many times. The read ends 3 residues before the CDR3 terminus; that terminus is restored from the germline J gene. The J gene is TRBJ2-2, the V gene TRBV3-1 (or the pseudogene TRBV3-2); 11 bases fit TRBD1. CDR1 and CDR2 (germline): LGHDT, YNNKEL (reference sequence). The CDR3 is 18 residues long. J gave up 5 bases and V 0 bases, and 8 bases lay outside the gene matches. The sequenced part of the CDR3 DNA is TGTGCCAGCAGCCAAGATTGGACAGGGGGCGCGGGGACCGGGGAG. This encodes CASSQDWTGGAGTGE. The CDR3, in full, reads CASSQDWTGGAGTGELFF.

The table lists this clone with many counts. The read is 3 residues too short to cover the CDR3 end, so that end is filled in from the germline J gene. The rearrangement joins TRBV5-1 to TRBJ2-7; 9 bases align to TRBD1. This CDR3 has 15 residues. The junction had 11 bases not matched to a gene; V was cut back by 4 bases and J by 6 bases. CDR1 is SGHRS and CDR2 is YFSETQ in the germline V gene. The covered CDR3 bases are TGCGCCAGCAGCCTAGTCCCGGGACAGGGTTCCGAG. Translating it yields CASSLVPGQGSE. The complete CDR3 protein is CASSLVPGQGSEQYF.

Note on this clone: The CDR3 is cut off 3 residues early in the read; its end comes from the germline J gene. This chain uses TRBV7-2 with TRBJ2-2; TRBD2 matches at 9 bases. This CDR3 is built from 14 residues. Trimming took 5 bases from V and 6 from J; bases not matched to a gene: 4. Germline-derived CDR1 and CDR2 are SGHTA and FQGNSA. CDR3 DNA, as far as it was read: TGTGCCAGCAGCCCTGGGACTAGCTCCGGGGAG. Encoded protein: CASSPGTSSGE. The full CDR3 protein reads CASSPGTSSGELFF.

This clone was picked up many times. The CDR3 goes on 3 residues after the read ends, and that part is filled in from the germline J gene. The rearrangement joins TRBV11-3 to TRBJ1-2, with 8 nucleotides matching TRBD1. J was trimmed by 6 bases and V by 5 bases; bases with no gene match: 11. CDR1 and CDR2 from the germline V gene are SGHNT and YENEEA. CDR3 length: 15 amino acids. CDR3 DNA, as far as it was read: TGTGCCAGCAGCCCAAGCCAGGACAGGGTAAATGGC. It specifies CASSPSQDRVNG. The full CDR3 reads CASSPSQDRVNGYTF.

Only a few counts were recorded for this clone. The read finishes 3 residues shy of the CDR3 end, and the germline J gene is used to complete it. The V gene is TRBV7-2, the J gene TRBJ2-7, with 7 bases aligning to TRBD1. The CDR3 totals 15 residues. Germline V CDR1 and CDR2: SGHTA, FQGNSA. V dropped 5 bases and J dropped 2; count of bases not matched to a gene: 9. The covered CDR3 bases are TGTGCCAGCAGCGCAAGCACAGGGGCGGCCTACGAG. Its protein product is CASSASTGAAYE. The full CDR3 reads CASSASTGAAYEQYF. The whole variable domain, remainder taken from reference TRBV7-2 and TRBJ2-7, is GAGVSQSPSNKVTEKGKDVELRCDPISGHTALYWYRQSLGQGLEFLIYFQGNSAPDKSGLPSDRFSAERTGGSVSTLTIQRTQQEDSAVYLCASSASTGAAYEQYFGPGTRLTVT.

This clone was seen a few times. The CDR3 end lies 3 residues beyond the end of the read and is filled in from the germline J gene. The chain links TRBV19 to TRBJ2-7; D is uncertain. V was pared by 5 bases and J by 0 bases, with 11 bases between. Germline-derived CDR1 and CDR2 are LNHDA and SQIVND (reference sequence). This CDR3 is built from 14 residues. The CDR3 DNA, read in part, is TGTGCCAGTAGTTCTCGCGGCAGCTCCTACGAG. This translates into CASSSRGSSYE. Given in full, the CDR3 is CASSSRGSSYEQYF.

A few counts support this clone. The read stops 3 residues short of the end of the CDR3; the missing end is completed from the germline J gene. The chain joins TRBV6-2 or TRBV6-3 to TRBJ1-2, with D possibly matching TRBD1 (5 bases). Trimming removed 3 bases from V and 4 bases from J, with 12 bases in between. This CDR3 is 14 amino acids long. Germline V gene lookup returns CDR1 MNHEY and CDR2 SVGEGT. The covered CDR3 bases are TGTGCCAGCAGTTATACGACAGCTCCCTATGGC. Residues: CASSYTTAPYG. Given in full, the CDR3 is CASSYTTAPYGYTF.

With regard to this clone: Coverage ceases 3 residues before the CDR3 finishes, and the germline J gene fills in the end. The rearrangement uses TRBV30 and TRBJ1-2; D might be TRBD1 (6 bases). Germline assignment: CDR1 GTSNPN and CDR2 SVGIG (reference sequence). This CDR3 contains 15 residues. Between the trimmed V and J ends, which lost 8 bases and 6 bases, there was a span of 25 bases. CDR3 sequence reads: CASSGGLGHWDGYTF. Incomplete CDR3 DNA: TGTGCCAGTAGTGGAGGTCTGGGACATTGGGATGGC.

The table lists this clone with many counts. The CDR3 goes on 3 residues after the read ends, and that part is filled in from the germline J gene. The chain has TRBV9 and TRBJ2-1; D perhaps matches TRBD2 (5 bases). The CDR3 has 16 residues. CDR1 and CDR2 (germline): SGDLS, YYNGEE. Deletions cut 3 bases from V and 7 bases from J, with 20 bases between. Incomplete CDR3 DNA: TGTGCCAGCAGCGCAGACCGCCAGCGGCTTATGAATGAG. Its protein is CASSADRQRLMNE. The whole CDR3 reads CASSADRQRLMNEQFF. Looking up the rest from reference TRBV9 and TRBJ2-1 gives the full variable domain: DSGVTQTPKHLITATGQRVTLRCSPRSGDLSVYWYQQSLDQGLQFLIQYYNGEERAKGNILERFSAQQFPDLHSELNLSSLELGDSALYFCASSADRQRLMNEQFFGPGTRLTVL.